This TCR beta chain was obtained from a study of T cell responses to AZD1222 COVID-19 vaccine. Study results and caveats: Regions 160-218 and 743-854 dominated among vaccine-associated CD4 TCRs spanning spike.

The ends lost 4 bases at V and 3 bases at J; junction bases unmatched: 9. The germline CDR1 and CDR2 sequences are LGHNA and YNFKEQ. The CDR3 length is 16 residues. This table comes from immunoSEQ multiplex PCR, and its TCRdb copy is limited to in-frame clones, with some not included. The sample consists of over 150,000 clones, approximately 90% of them appearing once. As to this clone: The antigen remains undetermined.

The material sequenced was peripheral blood, taken on day 0 of AZD1222 vaccination. The sequence was collected from an adult in good health. The V gene is TRBV4-2, the J gene TRBJ2-7, with 10 bases aligning to TRBD2. CDR3 sequence: CASSLGTSVGGYEQYF. CDR3 DNA sequence: TGTGCCAGCAGCCTGGGGACTAGCGTCGGGGGCTACGAGCAGTACTTC.